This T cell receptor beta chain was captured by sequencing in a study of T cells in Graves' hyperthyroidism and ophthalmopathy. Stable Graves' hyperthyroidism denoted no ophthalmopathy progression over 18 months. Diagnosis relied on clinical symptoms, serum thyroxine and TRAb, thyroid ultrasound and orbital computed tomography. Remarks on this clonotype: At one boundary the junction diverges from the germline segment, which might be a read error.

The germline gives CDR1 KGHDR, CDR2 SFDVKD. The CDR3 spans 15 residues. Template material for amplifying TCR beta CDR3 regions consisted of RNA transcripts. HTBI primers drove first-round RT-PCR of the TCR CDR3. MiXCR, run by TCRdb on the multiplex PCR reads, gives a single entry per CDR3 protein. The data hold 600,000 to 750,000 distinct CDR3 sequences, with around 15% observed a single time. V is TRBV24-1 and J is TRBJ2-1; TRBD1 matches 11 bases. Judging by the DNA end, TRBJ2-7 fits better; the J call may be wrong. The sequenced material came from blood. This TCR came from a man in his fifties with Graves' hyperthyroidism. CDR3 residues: CATNDPGQGANEQYF. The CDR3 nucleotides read TGTGCCACCAATGATCCAGGACAGGGGGCGAATGAGCAGTACTTC.